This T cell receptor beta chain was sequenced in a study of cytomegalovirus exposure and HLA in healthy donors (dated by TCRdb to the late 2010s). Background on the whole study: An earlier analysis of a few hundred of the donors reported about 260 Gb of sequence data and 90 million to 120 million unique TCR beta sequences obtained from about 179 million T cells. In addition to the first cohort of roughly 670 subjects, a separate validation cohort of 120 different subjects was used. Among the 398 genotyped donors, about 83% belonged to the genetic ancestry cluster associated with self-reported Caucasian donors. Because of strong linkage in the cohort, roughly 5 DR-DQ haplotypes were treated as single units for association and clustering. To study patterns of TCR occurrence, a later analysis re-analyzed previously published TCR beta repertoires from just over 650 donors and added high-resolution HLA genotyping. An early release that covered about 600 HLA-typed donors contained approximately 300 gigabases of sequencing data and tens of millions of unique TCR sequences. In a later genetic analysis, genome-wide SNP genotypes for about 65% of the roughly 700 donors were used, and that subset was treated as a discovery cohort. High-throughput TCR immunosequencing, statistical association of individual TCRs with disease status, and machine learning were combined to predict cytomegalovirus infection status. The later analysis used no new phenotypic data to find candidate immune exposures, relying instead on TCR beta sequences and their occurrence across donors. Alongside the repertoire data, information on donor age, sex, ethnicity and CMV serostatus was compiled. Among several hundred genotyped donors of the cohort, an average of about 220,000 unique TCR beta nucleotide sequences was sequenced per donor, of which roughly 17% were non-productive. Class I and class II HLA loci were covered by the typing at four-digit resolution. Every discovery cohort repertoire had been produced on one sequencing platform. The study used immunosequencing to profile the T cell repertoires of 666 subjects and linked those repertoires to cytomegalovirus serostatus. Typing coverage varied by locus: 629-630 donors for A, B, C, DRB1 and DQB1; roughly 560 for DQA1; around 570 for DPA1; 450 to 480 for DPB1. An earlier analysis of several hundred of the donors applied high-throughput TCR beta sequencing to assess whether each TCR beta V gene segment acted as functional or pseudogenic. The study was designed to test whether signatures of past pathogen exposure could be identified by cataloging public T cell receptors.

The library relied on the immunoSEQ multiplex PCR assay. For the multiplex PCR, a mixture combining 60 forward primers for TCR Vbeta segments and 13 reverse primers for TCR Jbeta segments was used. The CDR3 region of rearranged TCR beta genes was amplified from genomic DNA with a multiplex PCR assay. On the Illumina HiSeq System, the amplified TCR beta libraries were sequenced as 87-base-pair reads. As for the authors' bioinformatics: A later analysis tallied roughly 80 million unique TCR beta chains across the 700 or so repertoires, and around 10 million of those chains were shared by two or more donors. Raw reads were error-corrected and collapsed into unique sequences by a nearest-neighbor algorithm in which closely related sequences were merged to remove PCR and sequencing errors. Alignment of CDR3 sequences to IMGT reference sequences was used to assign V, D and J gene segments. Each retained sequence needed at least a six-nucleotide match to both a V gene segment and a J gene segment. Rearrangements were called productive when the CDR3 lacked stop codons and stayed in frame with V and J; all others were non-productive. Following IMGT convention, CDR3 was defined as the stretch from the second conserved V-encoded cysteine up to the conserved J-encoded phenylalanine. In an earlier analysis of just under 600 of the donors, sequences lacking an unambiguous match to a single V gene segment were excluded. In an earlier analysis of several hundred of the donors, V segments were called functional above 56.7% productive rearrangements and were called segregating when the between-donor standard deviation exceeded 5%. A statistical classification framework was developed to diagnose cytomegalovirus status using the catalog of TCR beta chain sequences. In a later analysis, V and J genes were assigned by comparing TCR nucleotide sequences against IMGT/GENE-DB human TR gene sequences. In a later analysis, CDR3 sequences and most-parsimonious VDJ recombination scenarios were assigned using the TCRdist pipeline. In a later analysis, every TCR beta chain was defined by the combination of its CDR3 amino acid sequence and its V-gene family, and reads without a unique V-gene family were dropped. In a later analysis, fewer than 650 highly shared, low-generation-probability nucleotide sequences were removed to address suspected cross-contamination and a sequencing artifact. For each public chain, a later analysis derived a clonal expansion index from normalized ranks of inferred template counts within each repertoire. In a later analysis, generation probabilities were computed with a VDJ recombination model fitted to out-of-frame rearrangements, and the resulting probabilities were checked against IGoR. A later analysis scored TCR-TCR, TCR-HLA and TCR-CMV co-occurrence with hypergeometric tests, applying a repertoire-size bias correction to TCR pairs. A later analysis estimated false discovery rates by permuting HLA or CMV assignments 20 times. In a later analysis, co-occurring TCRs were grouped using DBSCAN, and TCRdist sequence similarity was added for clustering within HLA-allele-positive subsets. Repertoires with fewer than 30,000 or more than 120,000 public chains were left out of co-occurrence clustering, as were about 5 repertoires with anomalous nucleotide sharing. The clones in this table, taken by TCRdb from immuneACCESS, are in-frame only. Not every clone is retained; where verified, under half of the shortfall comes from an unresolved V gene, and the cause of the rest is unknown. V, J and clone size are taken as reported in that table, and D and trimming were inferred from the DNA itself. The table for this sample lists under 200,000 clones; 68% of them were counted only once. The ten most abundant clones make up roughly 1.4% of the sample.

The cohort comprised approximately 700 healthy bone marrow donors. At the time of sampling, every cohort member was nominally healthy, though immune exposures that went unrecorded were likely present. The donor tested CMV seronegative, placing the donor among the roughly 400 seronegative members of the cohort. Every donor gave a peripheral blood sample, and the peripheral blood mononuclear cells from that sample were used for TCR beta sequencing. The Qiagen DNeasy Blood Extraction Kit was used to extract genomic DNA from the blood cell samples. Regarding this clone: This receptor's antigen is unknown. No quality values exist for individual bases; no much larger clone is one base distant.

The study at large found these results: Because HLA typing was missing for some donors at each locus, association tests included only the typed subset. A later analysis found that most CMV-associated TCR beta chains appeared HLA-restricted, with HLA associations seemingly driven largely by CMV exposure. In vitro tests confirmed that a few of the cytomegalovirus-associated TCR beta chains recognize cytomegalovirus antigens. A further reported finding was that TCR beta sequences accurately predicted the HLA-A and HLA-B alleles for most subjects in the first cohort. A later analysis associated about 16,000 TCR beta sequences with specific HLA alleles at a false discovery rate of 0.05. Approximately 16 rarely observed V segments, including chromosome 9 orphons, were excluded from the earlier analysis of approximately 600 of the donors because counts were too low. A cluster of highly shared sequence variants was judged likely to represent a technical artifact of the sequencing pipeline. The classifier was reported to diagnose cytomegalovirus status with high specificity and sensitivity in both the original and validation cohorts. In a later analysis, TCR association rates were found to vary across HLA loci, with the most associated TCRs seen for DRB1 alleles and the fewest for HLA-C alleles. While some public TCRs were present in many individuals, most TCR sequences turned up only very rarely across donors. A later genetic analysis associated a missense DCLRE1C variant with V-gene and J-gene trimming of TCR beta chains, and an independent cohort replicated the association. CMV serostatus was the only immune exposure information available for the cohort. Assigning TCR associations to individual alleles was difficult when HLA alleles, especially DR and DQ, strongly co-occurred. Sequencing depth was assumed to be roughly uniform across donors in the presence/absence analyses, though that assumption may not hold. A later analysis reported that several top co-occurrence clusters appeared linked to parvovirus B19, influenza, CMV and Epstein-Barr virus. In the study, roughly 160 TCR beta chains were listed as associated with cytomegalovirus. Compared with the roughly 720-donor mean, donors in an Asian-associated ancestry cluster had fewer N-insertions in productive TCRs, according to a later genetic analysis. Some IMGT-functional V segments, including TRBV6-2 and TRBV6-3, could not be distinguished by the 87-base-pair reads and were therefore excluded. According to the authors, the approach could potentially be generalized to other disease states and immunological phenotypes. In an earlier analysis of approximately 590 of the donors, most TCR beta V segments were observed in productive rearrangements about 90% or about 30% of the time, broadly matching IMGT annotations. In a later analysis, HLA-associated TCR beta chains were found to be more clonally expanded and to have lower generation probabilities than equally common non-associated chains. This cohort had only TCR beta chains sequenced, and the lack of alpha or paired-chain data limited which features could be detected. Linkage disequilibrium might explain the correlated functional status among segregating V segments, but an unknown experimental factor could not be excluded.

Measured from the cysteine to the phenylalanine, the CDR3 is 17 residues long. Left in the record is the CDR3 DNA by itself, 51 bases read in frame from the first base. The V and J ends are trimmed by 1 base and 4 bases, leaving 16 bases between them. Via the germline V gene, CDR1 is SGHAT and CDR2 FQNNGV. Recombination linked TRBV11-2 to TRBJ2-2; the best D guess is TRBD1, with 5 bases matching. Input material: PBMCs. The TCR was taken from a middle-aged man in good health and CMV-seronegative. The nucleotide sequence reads TGTGCCAGCAGCTTAGGGGTGGGGCAGACGAGCACCGGGGAGCTGTTTTTT. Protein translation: CASSLGVGQTSTGELFF.